This T cell receptor beta chain comes out of a study of shared clonotypes between healthy human individuals. Roughly 27,000 T cell genomes, or roughly 200 ng DNA, went into the sorted-subset replicate PCRs. The protocol was immunoSEQ multiplex PCR, while the TCRdb copy is restricted to in-frame clones and leaves out a portion. The sample has over a million clones; about four fifths are singletons. About this clone: The antigen is not known.

Germline V lookup: CDR1 SGHRS, CDR2 YFSETQ. This CDR3 has 14 residues. Trimming took off 2 bases at V and 6 bases at J, with 13 bases between the two ends. The investigators split CD4+ cells into a CD45RA+ naive subset and a CD45RA-negative memory subset. General study findings and limits: On the whole, naive subsets had larger estimated richness than memory subsets had. With a handful of donors compared, about 5.2% of naive CD4 clonotypes were shared.

This clonotype was obtained from a man aged 18-30 years in good health. Some clones in this sample may be carry-over from other donors' samples. The rearrangement uses TRBV5-1 and TRBJ2-3, with a weak D call TRBD1 (6 bases). Sequenced input: memory CD4+ T cells from PBMCs. The subset is: CD45RA-negative fraction. The CDR3, as DNA: TGCGCCAGCAGCTTACAGGGTGAGGAGGATACGCAGTATTTT. Translated, it gives CASSLQGEEDTQYF.